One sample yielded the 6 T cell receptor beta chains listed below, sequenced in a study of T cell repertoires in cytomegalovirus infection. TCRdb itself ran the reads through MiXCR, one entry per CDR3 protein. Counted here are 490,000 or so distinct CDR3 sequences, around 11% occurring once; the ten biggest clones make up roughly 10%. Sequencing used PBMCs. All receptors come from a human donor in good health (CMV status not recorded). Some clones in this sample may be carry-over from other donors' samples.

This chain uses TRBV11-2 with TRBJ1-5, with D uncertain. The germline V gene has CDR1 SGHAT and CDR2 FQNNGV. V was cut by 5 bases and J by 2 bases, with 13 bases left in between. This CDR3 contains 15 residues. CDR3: CASSPDPMGNQPQHF. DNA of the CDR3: TGTGCCAGCAGCCCGGACCCCATGGGCAATCAGCCCCAGCATTTT.

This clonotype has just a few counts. The chain's CDR3 is CAISLGTSGGAMTYEQYF. CDR3 sequence (DNA): TGTGCCATCAGTTTAGGGACTAGCGGGGGGGCCATGACCTACGAGCAGTACTTC. The chain links TRBV10-3 to TRBJ2-7; 16 bases agree with TRBD2. CDR1 and CDR2 from the germline V gene are ENHRY and SYGVKD. The CDR3 contains 18 residues. The V segment lost 5 bases and the J segment 2 bases; nucleotides outside the gene matches: 9.

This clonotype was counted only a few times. CDR3 bases: TGTGCCAGCAGCCGCAAAGGGGGACTAGCGGGAGGAAGGGGCCAAGAGACCCAGTACTTC. It translates to CASSRKGGLAGGRGQETQYF. V usage is TRBV4-2 and J usage is TRBJ2-5; 15 bases are a match to TRBD2. Losses at the gene ends were 4 bases for V and 1 base for J; bases not matched to a gene: 13. This CDR3 region has 20 residues. Germline V gene data show CDR1 as LGHNA and CDR2 as YNFKEQ.

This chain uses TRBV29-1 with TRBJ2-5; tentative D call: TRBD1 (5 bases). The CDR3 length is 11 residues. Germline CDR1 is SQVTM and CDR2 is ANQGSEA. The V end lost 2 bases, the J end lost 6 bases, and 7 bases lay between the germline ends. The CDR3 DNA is TGCAGCGTTGAACGACAGCAGACCCAGTACTTC. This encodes CSVERQQTQYF. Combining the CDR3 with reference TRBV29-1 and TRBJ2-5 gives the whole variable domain SAVISQKPSRDICQRGTSLTIQCQVDSQVTMMFWYRQQPGQSLTLIATANQGSEATYESGFVIDKFPISRPNLTFSTLTVSNMSPEDSSIYLCSVERQQTQYFGPGTRLLVL.

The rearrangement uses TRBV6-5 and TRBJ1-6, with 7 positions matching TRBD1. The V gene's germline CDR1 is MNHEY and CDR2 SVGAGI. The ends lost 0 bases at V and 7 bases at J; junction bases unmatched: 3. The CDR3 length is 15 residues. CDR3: CASSYSDRANSPLHF. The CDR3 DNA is TGTGCCAGCAGTTACTCAGACAGGGCAAATTCACCCCTCCACTTT.

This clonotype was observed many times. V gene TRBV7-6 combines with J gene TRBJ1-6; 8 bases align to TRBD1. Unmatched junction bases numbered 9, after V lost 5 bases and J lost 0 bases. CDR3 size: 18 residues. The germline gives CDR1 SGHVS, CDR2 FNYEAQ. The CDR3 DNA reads TGTGCCAGCAGCCTCGCCAGGGGGCCGAGCTCCTATAATTCACCCCTCCACTTT. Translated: CASSLARGPSSYNSPLHF.